A selection of T cell receptor delta chains follows, all from one sample in a study of gamma-delta T cells after stem cell transplantation. TCRdb reprocessed the RT-PCR reads through CATT. The sample lists roughly 2,000 delta-chain clones, roughly a quarter occurring once. The material sequenced was gamma-delta T cells. These receptor sequences come from a human donor. It is not recorded whose cells these are; they may come from a transplant donor. Each CDR3 is given with its conserved first and last residue. A D gene is named only where the DNA matches it firmly. Clone size is shown for a subset of rows, as once, few, many or a class of expanded clone.

TRDD3	TRDV2	TRDJ1	19	medium-sized	CACVPLFTTAGGSLDKLIF	TGTGCCTGTGTCCCCCTCTTCACGACTGCTGGGGGATCCCTGGATAAACTCATCTTT
TRDD3	TRDV1	TRDJ1	20	.	CALIPTPPSNGGYAADKLIF	TGTGCTCTTATACCAACACCGCCTTCCAATGGGGGATACGCCGCTGATAAACTCATCTTT
TRDD3	TRDV2	TRDJ1	15	medium-sized	CACDMVGIRPDKLIF	TGTGCCTGTGACATGGTGGGGATACGGCCCGATAAACTCATCTTT
TRDD3	TRDV2	TRDJ1	18	medium-sized	CACDTVWGIREDTDKLIF	TGTGCCTGTGACACGGTCTGGGGGATACGCGAGGACACCGATAAACTCATCTTT
.	TRDV2	TRDJ1	13	medium-sized	CACDTWDTDKLIF	TGTGCCTGTGACACCTGGGACACCGATAAACTCATCTTT
TRDD3	TRDV2	TRDJ1	17	medium-sized	CACDTWGTGGYTDKLIF	TGTGCCTGTGACACGTGGGGTACTGGGGGATACACCGATAAACTCATCTTT
TRDD3	TRDV2	TRDJ3	20	medium-sized	CACDSPLGVDLSWDTRQMFF	TGTGCCTGTGACTCACCACTGGGGGTTGACCTCTCCTGGGACACCCGACAGATGTTTTTC
TRDD3	TRDV1	TRDJ1	25	few	CALGELLSSYDGRDWGIRGTDKLIF	TGTGCTCTTGGGGAACTTTTGTCATCTTATGACGGTAGGGACTGGGGGATACGCGGGACCGATAAACTCATCTTT
TRDD3	TRDV1	TRDJ1	20	medium-sized	CALGEEELYRGDTDTDKLIF	TGTGCTCTTGGGGAAGAGGAGCTCTACCGGGGGGATACCGACACCGATAAACTCATCTTT
.	TRDV1	TRDJ1	15	medium-sized	CALGELPPGADKLIF	TGTGCTCTTGGGGAACTACCACCCGGGGCCGATAAACTCATCTTT
TRDD3	TRDV2	TRDJ1	21	medium-sized	CACDTVGLGDTRGPRADKLIF	TGTGCCTGTGACACGGTGGGACTGGGGGATACGCGGGGGCCACGGGCCGATAAACTCATCTTT
TRDD3	TRDV2	TRDJ1	15	medium-sized	CACDVLGDRTDKLIF	TGTGCCTGTGACGTACTGGGGGATCGCACCGATAAACTCATCTTT
TRDD3	TRDV1	TRDJ1	18	few	CALGELNAWGTPTDKLIF	TGTGCTCTTGGGGAACTGAACGCCTGGGGGACCCCCACCGATAAACTCATCTTT
.	TRDV1	TRDJ1	17	medium-sized	CALGDDFPFSYTDKLIF	TGTGCTCTTGGGGATGATTTCCCCTTCTCGTACACCGATAAACTCATCTTT
.	TRDV2	TRDJ1	18	medium-sized	CACDTVRWGGAYTDKLIF	TGTGCCTGTGACACCGTCCGGTGGGGAGGCGCGTACACCGATAAACTCATCTTT
.	TRDV1	TRDJ1	20	few	CALGELYPQTNKPYTDKLIF	TGTGCTCTTGGGGAACTTTACCCACAAACCAATAAGCCTTACACCGATAAACTCATCTTT
TRDD3	TRDV2	TRDJ3	22	large	CACDTVLGDKGEISWDTRQMFF	TGTGCCTGTGACACCGTGCTGGGGGATAAAGGGGAAATCTCCTGGGACACCCGACAGATGTTTTTC
.	TRDV1	TRDJ1	16	medium-sized	CALGELKNRSTDKLIF	TGTGCTCTTGGGGAACTTAAGAACCGATCCACCGATAAACTCATCTTT
TRDD3	TRDV2	TRDJ1	18	large	CACDMLVGDTHSTDKLIF	TGTGCCTGTGACATGTTAGTGGGGGATACGCACTCCACCGATAAACTCATCTTT
TRDD3	TRDV2	TRDJ1	19	large	CACDTIVLGDTRVTDKLIF	TGTGCCTGTGACACCATAGTACTGGGGGATACTAGGGTCACCGATAAACTCATCTTT
TRDD3	TRDV2	TRDJ1	17	medium-sized	CACDSWGITEYTDKLIF	TGTGCCTGTGATTCCTGGGGGATAACGGAATACACCGATAAACTCATCTTT
.	TRDV2	TRDJ1	18	hyperexpanded	CACDPVSGPRVVTDKLIF	TGTGCCTGTGACCCCGTTTCCGGCCCCAGGGTTGTCACCGATAAACTCATCTTT
TRDD3	TRDV1	TRDJ1	21	medium-sized	CALGEPSYLGDTLPPTDKLIF	TGTGCTCTTGGGGAACCTTCCTATCTGGGGGATACCCTACCGCCCACCGATAAACTCATCTTT
.	TRDV2	TRDJ1	14	medium-sized	CACGALTVSDKLIF	TGTGCCTGTGGCGCCTTAACTGTGTCCGATAAACTCATCTTT
.	TRDV2	TRDJ1	17	medium-sized	CACDTMGVSRYTDKLIF	TGTGCCTGTGACACGATGGGGGTTTCGAGGTACACCGATAAACTCATCTTT
TRDD3	TRDV2	TRDJ1	18	medium-sized	CACDSLLGDTRRTDKLIF	TGTGCCTGTGACAGTCTACTGGGGGATACGCGTCGAACCGATAAACTCATCTTT
.	TRDV2	TRDJ1	16	medium-sized	CACDTVGAQYTDKLIF	TGTGCCTGTGACACCGTGGGGGCCCAGTACACCGATAAACTCATCTTT
TRDD3	TRDV1	TRDJ1	24	.	CALGEPCYPRRTGGYPSYTDKLIF	TGCGCTCTTGGGGAACCCTGCTATCCCCGACGTACTGGGGGATACCCCAGCTACACCGATAAACTCATCTTT
.	TRDV2	TRDJ1	21	medium-sized	CACDAVSDTPTLESYTDKLIF	TGTGCCTGTGACGCCGTTTCCGATACTCCAACTCTTGAGTCGTACACCGATAAACTCATCTTT
.	TRDV2	TRDJ1	16	medium-sized	CACDALGGRYTDKLIF	TGTGCCTGTGACGCTTTGGGGGGTCGCTACACCGATAAACTCATCTTT
TRDD3	TRDV2	TRDJ1	16	.	CACEPLGDTSYDKLIF	TGTGCCTGTGAACCTCTGGGGGATACTTCATACGATAAACTCATCTTT
TRDD3	TRDV1	TRDJ1	25	few	CALGERGWGIRDVCVPVLYTDKLIF	TGTGCTCTTGGGGAAAGAGGCTGGGGGATACGAGATGTGTGTGTACCCGTACTGTACACCGATAAACTCATCTTT
.	TRDV1	TRDJ1	19	medium-sized	CALGETSGFGYLGTDKLIF	TGTGCTCTTGGGGAGACTTCGGGATTCGGATACCTTGGCACCGATAAACTCATCTTT
TRDD3	TRDV2	TRDJ1	18	medium-sized	CACDTVGTGGAYTDKLIF	TGTGCCTGTGACACCGTGGGTACTGGGGGAGCGTACACCGATAAACTCATCTTT
TRDD3	TRDV2	TRDJ1	18	large	CACERLSGGRHLNDKLIF	TGTGCCTGTGAACGGTTGTCTGGGGGACGACATTTAAACGATAAACTCATCTTT
TRDD3	TRDV2	TRDJ1	19	medium-sized	CACDTVNNPLYWGRAKLIF	TGTGCCTGTGACACCGTTAACAACCCCCTATACTGGGGGAGGGCAAAACTCATCTTT
TRDD3	TRDV1	TRDJ1	21	medium-sized	CALGANYVWLLGDRGTDKLIF	TGTGCTCTTGGGGCAAACTACGTGTGGTTACTGGGGGATAGGGGGACCGATAAACTCATCTTT
TRDD3	TRDV2	TRDJ1	15	medium-sized	CACDRVWGNTDKLIF	TGTGCCTGTGACAGAGTTTGGGGGAATACCGATAAACTCATCTTT
TRDD3	TRDV2	TRDJ1	15	.	CACDAVLGDTDKLIF	TGTGCCTGTGACGCCGTGCTGGGGGATACTGATAAACTCATCTTT
TRDD3	TRDV2	TRDJ1	16	medium-sized	CACDILGALSGGKLIF	TGTGCCTGTGACATACTGGGGGCCCTCTCCGGAGGTAAACTCATCTTT
.	TRDV2	TRDJ1	15	medium-sized	CACDELGVDTDKLIF	TGTGCCTGTGACGAGTTGGGAGTGGATACCGATAAACTCATCTTT
.	TRDV2	TRDJ1	16	medium-sized	CACDPVPHGDTDKLIF	TGTGCCTGTGACCCCGTACCTCATGGTGACACCGATAAACTCATCTTT
.	TRDV2	TRDJ1	14	once	CACDPVLGTDKLIF	TGTGCCTGTGACCCAGTACTGGGAACCGATAAACTCATCTTT
TRDD3	TRDV1	TRDJ1	24	.	CALGELPTPSLVGDPSSYTDKLIF	TGTGCTCTTGGGGAACTGCCTACCCCCTCCTTGGTGGGGGACCCCTCGTCGTACACCGATAAACTCATCTTT
.	TRDV1	TRDJ1	15	medium-sized	CALGELLENPPKLIF	TGTGCTCTTGGGGAACTTTTAGAGAATCCCCCCAAACTCATCTTT
TRDD3	TRDV2	TRDJ1	19	.	CACDPLKLRTGGYTDKLIF	TGTGCCTGTGACCCGCTGAAACTACGTACTGGGGGATACACCGATAAACTCATCTTT
TRDD3	TRDV2	TRDJ1	18	medium-sized	CACDSLKKLGDTTDKLIF	TGTGCCTGTGACTCGCTCAAAAAACTGGGGGACACCACCGATAAACTCATCTTT
TRDD3	TRDV2	TRDJ1	17	.	CACDTLNGGYASDKLIF	TGTGCCTGTGACACTCTTAATGGGGGATACGCCTCCGATAAACTCATCTTT
.	TRDV3	TRDJ1	13	large	CAFRINPGDKLIF	TGTGCCTTCCGCATAAATCCGGGAGATAAACTCATCTTT
TRDD2	TRDV2	TRDJ3	28	medium-sized	CACDTLPTLLWGPEKGTTPDRCCPLMFF	TGTGCCTGTGACACTCTTCCTACCCTTTTGTGGGGGCCCGAGAAGGGGACTACACCCGACAGATGTTGTCCACTGATGTTTTTC
TRDD3	TRDV2	TRDJ1	17	medium-sized	CACDSLLGPGGSDKLIF	TGTGCCTGTGACTCCCTACTGGGGCCTGGGGGGTCCGATAAACTCATCTTT
TRDD3	TRDV2	TRDJ1	18	few	CACDIVLGGSLDTDKLIF	TGTGCCTGTGACATCGTACTGGGGGGCTCCTTAGACACCGATAAACTCATCTTT
TRDD3	TRDV2	TRDJ1	16	large	CACDGLGETFTDKLIF	TGTGCCTGTGACGGACTGGGGGAAACCTTCACCGATAAACTCATCTTT
TRDD3	TRDV2	TRDJ1	19	medium-sized	CACDYVTGVGDSGTDKLIF	TGTGCCTGTGACTATGTGACCGGGGTGGGGGATAGTGGGACCGATAAACTCATCTTT
TRDD3	TRDV2	TRDJ1	17	medium-sized	CACDLAGGLTRTDKLIF	TGTGCCTGTGACTTAGCTGGGGGATTGACGAGGACCGATAAACTCATCTTT
.	TRDV2	TRDJ3	16	medium-sized	CACDTVGGGDTRQMFF	TGTGCCTGTGACACCGTCGGTGGGGGGGACACCCGACAGATGTTTTTC
TRDD3	TRDV2	TRDJ1	16	.	CACELLGAPNTDKLIF	TGTGCCTGTGAACTACTGGGGGCCCCAAACACCGATAAACTCATCTTT
.	TRDV2	TRDJ1	22	medium-sized	CACDPILAFNNLSLLHTDKLIF	TGTGCCTGTGACCCAATATTGGCCTTCAACAACTTAAGTCTGCTACACACCGATAAACTCATCTTT
TRDD3	TRDV2	TRDJ1	17	medium-sized	CACDGVLGDTAADKLIF	TGTGCCTGTGACGGGGTACTGGGGGATACGGCGGCCGATAAACTCATCTTT
TRDD3	TRDV2	TRDJ1	15	medium-sized	CACDTVGDKAGELIF	TGTGCCTGTGACACCGTGGGGGATAAGGCGGGAGAACTCATCTTT